The 22 T cell receptor beta chains below come from one sample, sequenced in a study of shared clonotypes between healthy human individuals. Terminally differentiated effector memory CD45RA+ cells were excluded from the naive CD8 cells, which were CD45RO-negative and positively selected for CCR7. Using immunoSEQ multiplex PCR, the repertoire was profiled, and TCRdb retains in-frame clones only, with some absent. The data hold roughly 550,000 clones, with 95% observed a single time. Sequencing was done on a sample of naive CD8+ T cells sorted from blood. The receptors were sampled from a woman aged 30 to 39 in good health.

V and J are TRBV27 and TRBJ2-3; 10 bases align to TRBD2. Germline loops: CDR1 MNHEY, CDR2 SMNVEV (reference sequence). Losses at the gene ends were 6 bases for V and 6 bases for J; bases not matched to a gene: 6. The CDR3 is 14 amino acids. The CDR3, as DNA: TGTGCCAGCAGCTTAGCGGGAGGCGGGGATACGCAGTATTTT. Its translation: CASSLAGGGDTQYF.

The V and J genes are TRBV30 and TRBJ2-3; TRBD2 aligns across 7 bases. The CDR3 extends over 19 amino acids. V dropped 3 bases and J dropped 4; count of bases not matched to a gene: 22. CDR1 and CDR2 (germline): GTSNPN, SVGIG (reference sequence). The CDR3 bases are TGTGCCTGGAGCTGCCCTTCGGCGGGAGAGGTATGGGGCCCAGATACGCAGTATTTT. It specifies CAWSCPSAGEVWGPDTQYF.

This rearrangement joins TRBV4-2 to TRBJ1-2; a possible D gene is TRBD1 (6 bases). This CDR3 contains 14 residues. CDR1 LGHNA and CDR2 YNFKEQ come from the germline V gene. The V end was cut by 0 bases, the J end by 4 bases, with 9 bases between. Here the CDR3 DNA reads TGTGCCAGCAGCCAAGAGGGGGGCGGCTATGGCTACACCTTC. It specifies CASSQEGGGYGYTF.

V gene TRBV7-2 combines with J gene TRBJ2-5; D unresolved. The last part of the DNA fits TRBJ2-7 better; the J call may be wrong. The CDR3 is 13 residues long. The germline V gene encodes CDR1 SGHTA and CDR2 FQGNSA. CDR3 nucleotides: TGTGCCAGCAGCTTAGGGAGTTCCAGCGAGCAGTACTTC. Translating gives CASSLGSSSEQYF.

This chain connects TRBV10-1 to TRBJ2-2; the D gene is possibly TRBD2 (5 bases). The germline V and J ends were trimmed by 5 bases and 1 base, with 14 bases remaining between them. The length of the CDR3 is 16 residues. Looked up from germline, CDR1 is WNHNN and CDR2 is SYGVQD (reference sequence). The CDR3 here is CASSSTPDWNTGELFF. The CDR3 DNA follows: TGCGCCAGCAGTTCTACTCCGGACTGGAACACCGGGGAGCTGTTTTTT.

This chain's CDR3 is CASETPGTDTQYF. The CDR3 bases are TGTGCCAGCGAAACGCCGGGCACAGATACGCAGTATTTT. The J gene is TRBJ2-3, the V gene TRBV28; D is uncertain. Per the germline V gene, CDR1 is MDHEN and CDR2 is SYDVKM. Trimming left V 8 bases short and J 1 base short, with 10 bases between. This CDR3 comprises 13 residues.

This chain links TRBV11-2 with TRBJ1-5; D call uncertain. The length of the CDR3 is 14 residues. The germline gives CDR1 SGHAT, CDR2 FQNNGV. The V gene lost 1 base and the J gene lost 2 bases, with 6 bases spanning the gap. The CDR3 nucleotides read TGTGCCAGCAGCTTAGGGTATGGCAATCAGCCCCAGCATTTT. This codes for CASSLGYGNQPQHF.

This chain joins TRBV19 and TRBJ1-1; D unclear. The V gene's germline CDR1 is LNHDA and CDR2 SQIVND (reference sequence). The CDR3 covers 15 residues. V was pared by 4 bases and J by 0 bases, with 12 bases between. As DNA, the CDR3 is TGTGCCAGTAGTACCGGACGGCTAATGAACACTGAAGCTTTCTTT. It is translated as CASSTGRLMNTEAFF. The complete variable domain, with remaining parts taken from reference TRBV19 and TRBJ1-1, reads DGGITQSPKYLFRKEGQNVTLSCEQNLNHDAMYWYRQDPGQGLRLIYYSQIVNDFQKGDIAEGYSVSREKKESFPLTVTSAQKNPTAFYLCASSTGRLMNTEAFFGQGTRLTVV.

The rearrangement links TRBV13 to TRBJ2-7; 13 positions agree with TRBD2. V gave up 5 bases and J gave up 9 bases; unmatched junction bases: 10. Germline V lookup: CDR1 PRHDT, CDR2 FYEKMQ (reference sequence). The length of the CDR3 is 15 residues. CDR3 in DNA: TGTGCCAGCAGCGAAACGACTAGCGGGAGGAAAGGGCAGTACTTC. Translated, it gives CASSETTSGRKGQYF.

As concerns this clone: The same CDR3 also results from other DNA sequences found in this sample. The rearrangement uses TRBV9 and TRBJ2-1; D is unresolved. The V end lost 0 bases, the J end lost 8 bases, and 6 bases lay between the germline ends. The CDR3 covers 12 residues. From germline, CDR1 is SGDLS and CDR2 YYNGEE. The DNA of the CDR3 is TGTGCCAGCAGCGTAGTTGGGGATGAGCAGTTCTTC. Its protein product is CASSVVGDEQFF.

The chain has TRBV11-2 and TRBJ1-1, with D hard to call. Per germline, CDR1 SGHAT and CDR2 FQNNGV. V lost 0 bases and J 1 base, leaving 6 bases between the germline ends. CDR3 length: 14 residues. CDR3 in DNA: TGTGCCAGCAGCTTAGATATAGGGAACACTGAAGCTTTCTTT. This codes for CASSLDIGNTEAFF.

This rearrangement joins TRBV28 to TRBJ2-1; no reliable D call. Germline V lookup: CDR1 MDHEN, CDR2 SYDVKM. This CDR3 region has 11 residues. V lost 3 bases and J lost 15, with 12 bases in between. CDR3 residues: CASSFGTAGFF. DNA for the CDR3: TGTGCCAGCAGTTTTGGAACAGCTGGGTTCTTC.

The chain combines TRBV23-1 with TRBJ2-7; D might be TRBD2 (6 bases). TRBV23-1 is marked as an open reading frame, function uncertain. V lost 4 bases and J 4 bases, leaving 20 bases between the germline ends. The CDR3 runs 16 residues. CDR3 bases: TGCGCCAGCAGTCCCCCCCCGACGGGGGTAGGGTACGAGCAGTACTTC. Residues: CASSPPPTGVGYEQYF.

The V and J genes are TRBV29-1 and TRBJ2-2; the D is unclear. This CDR3 is built from 12 residues. Germline CDR1 reads SQVTM; CDR2 reads ANQGSEA. The ends were cut back, 3 bases at V and 7 bases at J, with 9 bases in the middle. The CDR3 spells CSVDTDGGELFF. Written as DNA, the CDR3 is TGCAGCGTTGATACGGACGGCGGGGAGCTGTTTTTT.

CDR3 in DNA: TGTGCCAGCAGTGCCTCGGGACTTTCTGAAGCTTTCTTT. Protein sequence: CASSASGLSEAFF. The chain couples TRBV6-4 to TRBJ1-1, with D tentatively TRBD1 (5 bases). V was clipped by 4 bases and J by 6 bases, with 12 bases between them. This CDR3 contains 13 residues. The germline gives CDR1 MRHNA, CDR2 SNTAGT.

DNA for the CDR3: TGTGCCAGCTCACCCAGGGGCAACACCGGGGAGCTGTTTTTT. Protein product: CASSPRGNTGELFF. The gene calls are TRBV18 and TRBJ2-2; tentative D call: TRBD1 (6 bases). This CDR3 comprises 14 residues. In germline, CDR1 is KGHSH, CDR2 LQKENI. V lost 3 bases and J lost 2, with 7 bases in between.

This clone was observed a few times. The gene calls are TRBV29-1 and TRBJ1-1; the D is unclear. V dropped 4 bases and J dropped 5 bases, with 8 bases sitting between them. CDR1 is SQVTM and CDR2 is ANQGSEA in the germline V gene. CDR3 length equals 11 residues. The CDR3 nucleotides are TGCAGCGTTGTTGTGTGGACTGAAGCTTTCTTT. Its protein product is CSVVVWTEAFF. Complete variable domain (other parts from reference TRBV29-1 and TRBJ1-1): SAVISQKPSRDICQRGTSLTIQCQVDSQVTMMFWYRQQPGQSLTLIATANQGSEATYESGFVIDKFPISRPNLTFSTLTVSNMSPEDSSIYLCSVVVWTEAFFGQGTRLTVV.

The chain uses TRBV18 and TRBJ1-1, with D unresolved. The CDR3 spans 13 residues. The germline gives CDR1 KGHSH, CDR2 LQKENI. Trimming pared 11 bases from V and 1 base from J, leaving 14 bases between. CDR3 residues: CAATDGWNTEAFF. The DNA for the CDR3 is TGTGCCGCGACGGACGGTTGGAACACTGAAGCTTTCTTT.

V usage is TRBV19 and J usage is TRBJ1-1; 7 bases line up with TRBD1. Germline V gene lookup returns CDR1 LNHDA and CDR2 SQIVND (reference sequence). Trimming removed 1 base from V and 4 bases from J; junction bases left unmatched: 3. CDR3 length equals 14 residues. CDR3 DNA sequence: TGTGCCAGTAGTATAGCAGGGGGTGGCACTGAAGCTTTCTTT. It specifies CASSIAGGGTEAFF.

This rearrangement joins TRBV7-9 to TRBJ2-7; D unresolved. Germline CDR1 reads SEHNR; CDR2 reads FQNEAQ (reference sequence). V lost 2 bases to trimming and J lost 2 bases, with 13 bases between them. The CDR3 length is 15 residues. The CDR3 DNA reads TGTGCCAGCAGCTTAATGGCAGGAAACACCTACGAGCAGTACTTC. This codes for CASSLMAGNTYEQYF.

The V gene is TRBV5-5, the J gene TRBJ1-1; D is unclear. Germline-derived CDR1 and CDR2 are SGHKS and YYEKEE (reference sequence). CDR3 length: 13 amino acids. Trimming took 0 bases from V and 8 from J, leaving 11 bases between them. The CDR3 DNA follows: TGTGCCAGCAGCTTGGATTACCACGTCGAAGCTTTCTTT. This translates into CASSLDYHVEAFF.

This chain joins TRBV28 and TRBJ2-2; 10 nucleotides line up with TRBD1. V was pared by 5 bases and J by 4 bases, with 10 bases of the junction left unmatched. The CDR3 is 17 amino acids. Germline CDR1 and CDR2: MDHEN and SYDVKM. CDR3 amino acids: CASSRGAGQGTTGELFF. CDR3 DNA sequence: TGTGCCAGCAGTCGAGGTGCGGGACAGGGGACCACCGGGGAGCTGTTTTTT. The full variable domain, completed using reference TRBV28 and TRBJ2-2, is DVKVTQSSRYLVKRTGEKVFLECVQDMDHENMFWYRQDPGLGLRLIYFSYDVKMKEKGDIPEGYSVSREKKERFSLILESASTNQTSMYLCASSRGAGQGTTGELFFGEGSRLTVL.